The TCR beta chain under discussion was sequenced for a study of blood T cell repertoires in COVID-19. About the study: Samples of COVID-19 (acute and convalescent) were obtained from the United States, Italy and Spain.

How the authors handled the data: It was from reference gene primer amplification that nucleated cell counts were estimated. Only in-frame clones appear in the TCRdb table, and some are missing; sequencing was by immunoSEQ multiplex PCR. V, J and clone size are those of that table, while D and trimming were read from the DNA. The data contain approximately 48,000 clones, around 85% of them singletons. The CDR3 consists of 14 residues. Trimming at V came to 4 bases and at J to 8 bases, leaving 7 bases not matched to a gene. Germline assignment: CDR1 SGHNT and CDR2 YENEEA. This TCR derives from a man in his 60s with acute or convalescent COVID-19. Material for sequencing was peripheral blood. The chain couples TRBV11-3 to TRBJ2-2; 7 nucleotides match TRBD1. CDR3 amino acids: CASSYGQVRGELFF. As DNA, the CDR3 is TGTGCCAGCAGCTACGGACAGGTTCGAGGGGAGCTGTTTTTT.